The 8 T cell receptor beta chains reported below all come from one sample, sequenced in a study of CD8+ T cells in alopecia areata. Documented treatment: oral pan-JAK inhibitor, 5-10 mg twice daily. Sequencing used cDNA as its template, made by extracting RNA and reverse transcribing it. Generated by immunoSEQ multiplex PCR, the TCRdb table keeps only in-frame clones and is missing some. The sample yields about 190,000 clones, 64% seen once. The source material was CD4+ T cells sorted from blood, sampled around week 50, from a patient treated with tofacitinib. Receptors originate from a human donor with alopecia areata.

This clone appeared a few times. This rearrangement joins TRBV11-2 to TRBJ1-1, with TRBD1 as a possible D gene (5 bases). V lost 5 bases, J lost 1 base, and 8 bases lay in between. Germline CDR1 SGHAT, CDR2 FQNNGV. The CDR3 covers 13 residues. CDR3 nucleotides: TGTGCCAGCAGCCTCAGGGAGAACACTGAAGCTTTCTTT. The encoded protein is CASSLRENTEAFF.

The CDR3 sequence is CAWSDTNTEAFF. The DNA for the CDR3 is TGTGCCTGGAGTGACACGAACACTGAAGCTTTCTTT. The V call is TRBV30, the J call TRBJ1-1; no clear D gene. The CDR3 sequence is 12 residues long. From germline, CDR1 is GTSNPN and CDR2 SVGIG (reference sequence). V shed 1 base and J shed 1 base, with 4 bases lying between them. Combining the CDR3 with reference TRBV30 and TRBJ1-1 gives the whole variable domain SQTIHQWPATLVQPVGSPLSLECTVEGTSNPNLYWYRQAAGRGLQLLFYSVGIGQISSEVPQNLSASRPQDRQFILSSKKLLLSDSGFYLCAWSDTNTEAFFGQGTRLTVV.

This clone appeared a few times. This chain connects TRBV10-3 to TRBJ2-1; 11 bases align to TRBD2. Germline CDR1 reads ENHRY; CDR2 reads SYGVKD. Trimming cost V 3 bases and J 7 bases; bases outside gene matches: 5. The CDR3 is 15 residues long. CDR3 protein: CAISDLAGGPNEQFF. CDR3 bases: TGTGCCATCAGTGACTTAGCGGGGGGGCCTAATGAGCAGTTCTTC.

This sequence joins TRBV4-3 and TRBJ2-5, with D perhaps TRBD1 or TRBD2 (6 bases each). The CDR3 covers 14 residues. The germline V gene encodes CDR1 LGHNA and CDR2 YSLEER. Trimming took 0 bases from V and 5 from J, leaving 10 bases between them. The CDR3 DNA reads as TGCGCCAGCAGCCAAGAAGGGGGGCGCGAGACCCAGTACTTC. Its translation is CASSQEGGRETQYF.

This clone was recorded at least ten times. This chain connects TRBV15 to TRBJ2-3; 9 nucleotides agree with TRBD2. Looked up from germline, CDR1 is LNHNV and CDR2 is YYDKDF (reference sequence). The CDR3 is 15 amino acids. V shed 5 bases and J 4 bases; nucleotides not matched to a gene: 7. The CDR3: CATSSGTSTSDTQYF. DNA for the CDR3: TGTGCCACCAGCTCCGGGACTAGCACGTCAGATACGCAGTATTTT.

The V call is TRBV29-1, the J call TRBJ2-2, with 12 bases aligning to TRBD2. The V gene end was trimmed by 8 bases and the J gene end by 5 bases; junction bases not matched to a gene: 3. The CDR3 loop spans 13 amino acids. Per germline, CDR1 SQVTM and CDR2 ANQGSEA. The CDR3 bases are TGCAGCATTACTAGCGGGGGGACCGGGGAGCTGTTTTTT. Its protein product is CSITSGGTGELFF.

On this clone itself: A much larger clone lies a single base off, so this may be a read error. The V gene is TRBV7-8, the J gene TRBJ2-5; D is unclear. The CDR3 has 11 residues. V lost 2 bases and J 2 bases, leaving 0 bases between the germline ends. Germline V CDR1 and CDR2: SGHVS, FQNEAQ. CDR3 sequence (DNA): TGTGCCAGCAGCTTACAAGAGACCCAGTACTTC. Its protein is CASSLQETQYF.

CDR3 DNA: TGTGCCAGCAGTCTCGAGAGGGGAGCCTACAATGAGCAGTTCTTC. Translation gives CASSLERGAYNEQFF. The chain has TRBV4-2 and TRBJ2-1; TRBD1 or TRBD2 may be the D gene (5 bases each). The germline V gene encodes CDR1 LGHNA and CDR2 YNFKEQ. There are 15 residues in the CDR3. V gave up 6 bases and J gave up 2 bases, with 14 bases separating them.